These 17 T cell receptor beta chains came from one sample sequenced in a study of blood T cell repertoires in COVID-19. Generated by immunoSEQ multiplex PCR, the TCRdb table keeps only in-frame clones and is missing some. The profile shows 150,000 to 200,000 clones, around 82% of them singletons. Sequenced sample: PBMCs or T cells enriched from blood (not recorded which). These receptors were collected from a man aged 35-49 years who had recovered from COVID-19.

This chain connects TRBV7-8 to TRBJ1-5; D possibly corresponds to TRBD1 (6 bases). Germline values: CDR1 SGHVS, CDR2 FQNEAQ. Trimming took off 4 bases at V and 0 bases at J, with 16 bases between the two ends. CDR3 length: 17 amino acids. This CDR3 is CASSSIGGEPSNQPQHF. CDR3 coding DNA: TGTGCCAGCAGCTCCATAGGGGGGGAACCTAGCAATCAGCCCCAGCATTTT.

This clone appeared once. The chain employs TRBV5-6 and TRBJ2-3; 7 bases align to TRBD2. V trimming: 4 bases; J trimming: 8 bases; junction bases outside the gene matches: 7. Germline CDR1 SGHDT, CDR2 YYEEEE. The CDR3 covers 13 residues. Written as DNA, the CDR3 is TGTGCCAGCAGCCTGAGAGGGAGGGGTACGCAGTATTTT. Its translation: CASSLRGRGTQYF.

The chain couples TRBV6-5 to TRBJ2-3, with D maybe TRBD2 (6 bases). This CDR3 has 15 amino acids. Trimming stripped 8 bases from V and 7 bases from J, with 22 bases between. Germline V CDR1 and CDR2: MNHEY, SVGAGI. Here the CDR3 reads CASAKPGGGGNTQYF. The CDR3 DNA follows: TGTGCCAGCGCAAAACCCGGCGGCGGCGGGAATACGCAGTATTTT.

On this clone itself: The sample contains more than one DNA sequence encoding this CDR3. This sequence joins TRBV7-9 and TRBJ1-1; 7 bases map to TRBD1. V shed 5 bases, J shed 1 base, and the junction held 4 bases outside the gene matches. CDR1 is SEHNR and CDR2 is FQNEAQ in the germline V gene (reference sequence). This CDR3 has 14 amino acids. CDR3 residues: CASSLTGENTEAFF. For the CDR3, the DNA is TGTGCCAGCAGCCTAACAGGGGAGAACACTGAAGCTTTCTTT.

CDR3 nucleotide sequence: TGTGCCAGCAGCTTAGTGGTAGGGGTCGAGGGCTACACCTTC. Protein sequence: CASSLVVGVEGYTF. The chain couples TRBV7-9 to TRBJ1-2; D may be TRBD1 (5 bases). The ends were cut back, 1 base at V and 8 bases at J, with 14 bases in the middle. The CDR3 extends over 14 amino acids. CDR1 is SEHNR and CDR2 is FQNEAQ in the germline V gene (reference sequence).

J is TRBJ1-1 and V is TRBV2; no definite D call. CDR3 length equals 13 residues. CDR1 SNHLY and CDR2 FYNNEI come from the germline V gene. The V end was cut by 4 bases, the J end by 10 bases, with 16 bases between. The CDR3 region has the DNA TGTGCCAGCAGTGTTGGACCCTACGGGGTAGCTTTCTTT. Protein product: CASSVGPYGVAFF. Full variable domain (missing parts from reference TRBV2 and TRBJ1-1): EPEVTQTPSHQVTQMGQEVILRCVPISNHLYFYWYRQILGQKVEFLVSFYNNEISEKSEIFDDQFSVERPDGSNFTLKIRSTKLEDSAMYFCASSVGPYGVAFFGQGTRLTVV.

Only a few counts were recorded for this clone. The chain recombines TRBV14 with TRBJ2-3; D gene ambiguous. This CDR3 is 15 amino acids long. The germline CDR1 and CDR2 sequences are SGHDN and FVKESK. The V gene lost 4 bases and the J gene lost 2 bases, with 13 bases spanning the gap. The CDR3 protein is CASSPQLSYTDTQYF. CDR3 nucleotide sequence: TGTGCCAGCAGCCCCCAACTTTCTTACACAGATACGCAGTATTTT.

A few counts support this clone. This chain links TRBV19 with TRBJ1-1; D is possibly TRBD1 (5 bases). The CDR3 contains 16 residues. With 7 bases removed from V and 2 bases from J, the gap between germline ends came to 20 bases. Germline lookup yields CDR1 LNHDA and CDR2 SQIVND (reference sequence). In DNA, the CDR3 is TGTGCCAGTACCCCGCGAGCAGGGATGGTTAACACTGAAGCTTTCTTT. Its protein is CASTPRAGMVNTEAFF.

Here the CDR3 DNA reads TGTGCCAGCAGCCAATACGGTGGGAACACTGAAGCTTTCTTT. Translation: CASSQYGGNTEAFF. This chain joins TRBV4-2 and TRBJ1-1, with D unresolved. Germline V gene sequence: CDR1 LGHNA, CDR2 YNFKEQ. There are 14 residues in the CDR3. The V and J ends lost 2 bases and 1 base respectively, with 8 bases between them.

The chain couples TRBV7-9 to TRBJ2-2, with 7 bases fitting TRBD2. The CDR3 loop spans 13 amino acids. Germline CDR1 is SEHNR and CDR2 is FQNEAQ (reference sequence). The CDR3: CAAGEANTGELFF. Here the CDR3 DNA reads TGTGCGGCGGGGGAGGCGAACACCGGGGAGCTGTTTTTT.

This chain uses TRBV6-5 with TRBJ2-7, with D maybe TRBD1 (7 bases). V lost 6 bases to trimming and J lost 2 bases, with 17 bases between them. CDR3 length equals 15 residues. Per the germline V gene, CDR1 is MNHEY and CDR2 is SVGAGI. The CDR3 sequence is CASSREPGGPYEQYF. CDR3 DNA sequence: TGTGCCAGCAGCCGCGAGCCAGGGGGGCCCTACGAGCAGTACTTC.

The chain employs TRBV4-2 and TRBJ2-5; TRBD2 is a possible D gene (7 bases). The CDR3 length is 16 residues. CDR1 and CDR2 from the germline V gene are LGHNA and YNFKEQ. V lost 0 bases to trimming and J lost 4 bases, with 15 bases between them. In DNA form, the CDR3 reads TGTGCCAGCAGCCAAGATAAGGGAGGGGGGGCAGAGACCCAGTACTTC. Amino acid sequence: CASSQDKGGGAETQYF.

This chain uses TRBV27 with TRBJ2-1; 11 bases line up with TRBD2. This CDR3 is built from 21 residues. With 7 bases clipped from V and 4 bases from J, the junction kept 24 bases outside the gene matches. Germline CDR1 is MNHEY and CDR2 is SMNVEV (reference sequence). In DNA, the CDR3 is TGTGCCAGCAATAGCGGGGGGGCTGCCGTTTTCCGCCTACTCTTTTACAATGAGCAGTTCTTC. Translated: CASNSGGAAVFRLLFYNEQFF.

The chain carries TRBV4-2 and TRBJ2-2; D unclear. The CDR3 spans 15 residues. In germline, CDR1 is LGHNA, CDR2 YNFKEQ. V was shortened by 1 base and J by 1 base, with 7 bases between the two germline ends. CDR3 loop: CASSQGHLNTGELFF. The CDR3 DNA reads as TGTGCCAGCAGCCAAGGACACCTGAACACCGGGGAGCTGTTTTTT.

J is TRBJ1-2 and V is TRBV7-2; maybe TRBD1 (6 bases). The ends were cut back, 4 bases at V and 3 bases at J, with 15 bases in the middle. Germline CDR1 reads SGHTA; CDR2 reads FQGNSA. This CDR3 has 15 amino acids. The CDR3 sequence: CASSSTGIRHYGYTF. CDR3 coding DNA: TGTGCCAGCAGCTCCACAGGGATCCGTCACTATGGCTACACCTTC.

V usage is TRBV19 and J usage is TRBJ1-5; D gene ambiguous. This CDR3 region has 14 residues. Germline loops: CDR1 LNHDA, CDR2 SQIVND (reference sequence). Trimming cost V 6 bases and J 9 bases, with 18 bases left between them. The CDR3 nucleotides read TGTGCCAGTAGCATCGAACACCTCGCATGGCCCCAGCATTTT. Its protein product is CASSIEHLAWPQHF.

This clone was seen only once. This chain uses TRBV18 with TRBJ1-1, with D tentatively TRBD1 (5 bases). Germline loops: CDR1 KGHSH, CDR2 LQKENI. Trimming shortened V by 2 bases and J by 3 bases, and 7 bases separated the two germline ends. CDR3 length: 13 residues. This CDR3 is CASSPGRDTEAFF. Written as DNA, the CDR3 is TGTGCCAGCTCACCAGGCAGGGACACTGAAGCTTTCTTT.